This is a list of T cell receptor beta chains from one sample in a study of CD8+ T cells in alopecia areata. Repertoires were generated with immunoSEQ multiplex PCR, while TCRdb's copy carries only in-frame clones and drops some. The data hold fewer than 250,000 clones, with just under 65% observed a single time. The material was CD4+ T cells sorted from blood, obtained around week 50, from a patient treated with tofacitinib. These receptors originate from a human donor with alopecia areata. CDR3s include the opening cysteine and the closing phenylalanine or tryptophan. The D gene is left open where the match is weak. The listing skips clone size in some rows; elsewhere it reads once, few, many or a size class.

>.|TRBV25-1|once|TRBJ1-5
TGTGCCAGAGGGTGGAGAGCTCAGCCCCAGCATTTT
CARGWRAQPQHF
>.|TRBV20-1|.|TRBJ2-3
TGCAGTGCTCACACAGATACGCAGTATTTT
CSAHTDTQYF
>.|TRBV25-1|.|TRBJ1-1
TGTGCCAGCAGTGATGAAAGGACATTGAACACTGAAGCTTTCTTT
CASSDERTLNTEAFF
>.|TRBV29-1|.|TRBJ2-7
TGCAGCGCCACGCGGACCGATGTCGACGAGCAGTACTTC
CSATRTDVDEQYF
>TRBD2|TRBV29-1|few|TRBJ2-1
TGCAGCGTTGAGCCTCGCAGCGGGGGCGTAGTGGAGCAGTTCTTC
CSVEPRSGGVVEQFF
>.|TRBV29-1|.|TRBJ2-2
TGCAGCGTTGGGGGCTCCGGAGTCGGGGAGCTGTTTTTT
CSVGGSGVGELFF
>TRBD2|TRBV7-8|.|TRBJ2-1
TGTGCCAGCAGCCCCCGGCCTAGCGGGGCTTACAATGAGCAGTTCTTC
CASSPRPSGAYNEQFF
>.|TRBV29-1|many|TRBJ2-3
TGCAGCGTTGCCAGGTTGGGAGATACGCAGTATTTT
CSVARLGDTQYF
>TRBD1|TRBV5-6|.|TRBJ1-4
TGTGCCAGCAGCTTCGGACAGGTTGGAATTAGTGAAAAACTGTTTTTT
CASSFGQVGISEKLFF
>.|TRBV19|.|TRBJ2-1
TGTGCCAGTAGCCCCTCCAAGGTAGGGGAGCAGTTCTTC
CASSPSKVGEQFF
>.|TRBV2|.|TRBJ2-2
TGTGCCAGCAGGGAAAGATTGAACACCGGGGAGCTGTTTTTT
CASRERLNTGELFF
>.|TRBV18|.|TRBJ1-1
TGTGCCAGCTCACAGGGGGGGATGAACACTGAAGCTTTCTTT
CASSQGGMNTEAFF
>.|TRBV2|.|TRBJ1-2
TGTGCCAGCAGTGAATCTCTCATCTATGGCTACACCTTC
CASSESLIYGYTF
>.|TRBV7-9|many|TRBJ2-4
TGTGCCAGCAGCTCGAACCGGGACCCCTTATCCATTCAGTACTTC
CASSSNRDPLSIQYF
>.|TRBV20-1|.|TRBJ2-1
TGCAGTGCTGATGATGGTGAGCAGTTCTTC
CSADDGEQFF
>TRBD1|TRBV30|once|TRBJ1-5
TGTGCCTGGAGTCCCGGGACAGGGGTAAATCAGCCCCAGCATTTT
CAWSPGTGVNQPQHF
>TRBD1|TRBV2|.|TRBJ2-7
TGTGCCAGCACCAAGGGACAGGGTCATTCCTACGAGCAGTACTTC
CASTKGQGHSYEQYF
>.|TRBV30|.|TRBJ2-5
TGTGCCTGGAGTAGTGGTTTTGAGACCCAGTACTTC
CAWSSGFETQYF
>.|TRBV10-2|once|TRBJ1-5
TGCGCCAGCAGTGAACAGGCCAATCAGCCCCAGCATTTT
CASSEQANQPQHF
>.|TRBV27|.|TRBJ1-2
TGTGCCAGCCGGCCTCGGGGAGGAGGGAGTGGCTACACCTTC
CASRPRGGGSGYTF
>TRBD1|TRBV15|.|TRBJ2-1
TGTGCCACCAGCAGAGAACGGGCAGGGGGCATCTACGAGCAGTTCTTC
CATSRERAGGIYEQFF
>TRBD2|TRBV10-3|few|TRBJ2-5
TGTGCCATCAGTGAACCCGGCGGGGGCCAAGAGACCCAGTACTTC
CAISEPGGGQETQYF
>TRBD1|TRBV7-8|.|TRBJ1-2
TGTGCCAGCAGCTTAGCGACAGGGGTTCGCTATGGCTACACCTTC
CASSLATGVRYGYTF
>.|TRBV6-6|.|TRBJ2-3
TGTGCCAGCAGTTACTCAAGGGTGGGCACAGATACGCAGTATTTT
CASSYSRVGTDTQYF
>.|TRBV7-2|many|TRBJ1-1
TGTGCCAGTGACGCCACTCAGAACACTGAAGCTTTCTTT
CASDATQNTEAFF
>.|TRBV2|.|TRBJ1-2
TGTGCCAGCACGGCAGGGGCCCTTCACTATGGCTACACCTTC
CASTAGALHYGYTF
>.|TRBV29-1|.|TRBJ1-1
TGCAGCGTTAAGGGGGTTCCGAACACTGAAGCTTTCTTT
CSVKGVPNTEAFF
>TRBD1|TRBV7-2|.|TRBJ2-7
TGTGCCAGCAGCCCTGACAGGGGCGCCTACGAGCAGTACTTC
CASSPDRGAYEQYF
>.|TRBV2|.|TRBJ1-5
TGTGCCAGCAGGCGGAGTGACAATCAGCCCCAGCATTTT
CASRRSDNQPQHF
>.|TRBV4-3|.|TRBJ1-1
TGCGCCAGCAGCCAGTCAGGGAACACTGAAGCTTTCTTT
CASSQSGNTEAFF
>.|TRBV29-1|few|TRBJ2-3
TGCAGCGTTGGACTAGAATCGGAGTATTTT
CSVGLESEYF
>.|TRBV10-3|.|TRBJ1-2
TGTGCCATCAGTGAGTCGCTCTCCGTGGCCTACACCTTC
CAISESLSVAYTF
>TRBD2|TRBV29-1|few|TRBJ2-2
TGCAGCGGCGGGGAGGGCCCCAGGACCGGGGAGCTGTTTTTT
CSGGEGPRTGELFF
>.|TRBV4-3|.|TRBJ2-7
TGCGCCAGCAGCCAAGAGGCGACCTACGAGCAGTACTTC
CASSQEATYEQYF
>.|TRBV30|.|TRBJ1-1
TGTGCCTGGAGTGAAGGGACCGGCACTGAAGCTTTCTTT
CAWSEGTGTEAFF
>.|TRBV30|.|TRBJ1-1
TGTGCCTGGAGGGGTGCCGGTCAGACTGAAGCTTTCTTT
CAWRGAGQTEAFF
>.|TRBV6-6|.|TRBJ1-5
TGTGCCAGCAGTTTGAACAATCAGCCCCAGCATTTT
CASSLNNQPQHF
>TRBD1|TRBV4-3|.|TRBJ1-6
TGCGCCAGCAGCCAAGAACCGGGACAGGGATCACCCCTCCACTTT
CASSQEPGQGSPLHF
>.|TRBV25-1|.|TRBJ2-7
TGTGCCAGCTCCAGTTCCACCTACGAGCAGTACTTC
CASSSSTYEQYF
>.|TRBV30|.|TRBJ1-1
TGTGCCTGGAGTGCCCGGGCTATGAACACTGAAGCTTTCTTT
CAWSARAMNTEAFF
>.|TRBV29-1|few|TRBJ1-1
TGCAGCGTTGAACTGGACACTGAAGCTTTCTTT
CSVELDTEAFF
>.|TRBV5-6|.|TRBJ2-7
TGTGCCAGCAGCTTGGACAGGGGAGGTGAGCAGTACTTC
CASSLDRGGEQYF
>TRBD1|TRBV5-1|.|TRBJ2-1
TGCGCCAGCAGCGGGACCGGGACAGGCGGTTTCTTC
CASSGTGTGGFF
>TRBD2|TRBV7-7|.|TRBJ2-3
TGTGCCAGCAGCGAGGGACTAGCGGAGACAGATACGCAGTATTTT
CASSEGLAETDTQYF
>.|TRBV11-2|.|TRBJ1-2
TGTGCCAGCAGCTCTACAGGGATAGGCTACACCTTC
CASSSTGIGYTF
>.|TRBV15|.|TRBJ1-2
TGTGCCACCAGCCTCGGAGGGGGCTATGGCTACACCTTC
CATSLGGGYGYTF
>.|TRBV18|.|TRBJ1-1
TGTGCCAGCTCAAGGGGCAGGAACACTGAAGCTTTCTTT
CASSRGRNTEAFF
>TRBD2|TRBV5-1|few|TRBJ2-7
TGCGCCAGCAGCGCCGGGACTACGTCCTACGAGCAGTACTTC
CASSAGTTSYEQYF
>.|TRBV9|.|TRBJ2-7
TGTGCCAGCAGCGTAGAAGACAGCTCCTACGAGCAGTACTTC
CASSVEDSSYEQYF
>.|TRBV6-5|.|TRBJ1-1
TGTGCCAGCAGTAGCGGACAGAACACTGAAGCTTTCTTT
CASSSGQNTEAFF
>.|TRBV7-2|.|TRBJ2-3
TGTGCCAGCAGCCCCCGGGCGACTAGCACAGATACGCAGTATTTT
CASSPRATSTDTQYF
>TRBD1|TRBV19|.|TRBJ2-2
TGTGCCAGTACCCGGGACAGGGTTGGCGGGGAGCTGTTTTTT
CASTRDRVGGELFF